Each of the 25 T cell receptor beta chains below was sequenced from the same sample in a study of T cells in Graves' hyperthyroidism and ophthalmopathy. The source material, RNA transcripts, was used to amplify TCR beta CDR3 regions. RT-PCR in the first round (using the HTBI primer set) targeted the TCR CDR3. MiXCR, run by TCRdb on the multiplex PCR reads, gives a single entry per CDR3 protein. The sample yields roughly 110,000 distinct CDR3 sequences, roughly 15% seen once. Sequenced: blood. All receptors come from a woman aged 50 to 60 with Graves' hyperthyroidism.

The genes are TRBV11-2 and TRBJ1-1; 9 bases are shared with TRBD1. CDR3 size: 13 residues. V trimming: 5 bases; J trimming: 5 bases; junction bases outside the gene matches: 3. Germline V lookup: CDR1 SGHAT, CDR2 FQNNGV. The CDR3 DNA sequence: TGTGCCAGCAGCCAGGGGACAGGGACTGAAGCTTTCTTT. It encodes CASSQGTGTEAFF.

At least ten counts were recorded for this clonotype. The chain has TRBV10-3 and TRBJ1-4; D is unclear. The CDR3 is made up of 15 amino acids. Trimming cost V 2 bases and J 1 base, with 8 bases left between them. The germline V gene has CDR1 ENHRY and CDR2 SYGVKD. CDR3: CAISEAGGTNEKLFF. The CDR3, as DNA: TGTGCCATCAGTGAGGCGGGTGGAACTAATGAAAAACTGTTTTTT.

The chain uses TRBV9 and TRBJ1-3; D is undetermined. Trimming stripped 3 bases from V and 1 base from J, with 8 bases between. This CDR3 is built from 14 residues. Germline V CDR1 and CDR2: SGDLS, YYNGEE. DNA of the CDR3: TGTGCCAGCAGCGGGGGAATGTCTGGAAACACCATATATTTT. Its translation is CASSGGMSGNTIYF. The complete variable domain, with remaining parts taken from reference TRBV9 and TRBJ1-3, reads DSGVTQTPKHLITATGQRVTLRCSPRSGDLSVYWYQQSLDQGLQFLIQYYNGEERAKGNILERFSAQQFPDLHSELNLSSLELGDSALYFCASSGGMSGNTIYFGEGSWLTVV.

This clonotype was counted at least ten times. The V gene is TRBV2, the J gene TRBJ1-4; a weak D match, TRBD1 (5 bases). Looked up from germline, CDR1 is SNHLY and CDR2 is FYNNEI. The ends were cut back, 6 bases at V and 0 bases at J, with 8 bases in the middle. This CDR3 has 14 amino acids. CDR3 in DNA: TGTGCCAGCAGGTGGGGGACAACTAATGAAAAACTGTTTTTT. It specifies CASRWGTTNEKLFF.

The table lists this clonotype with many counts. The rearrangement joins TRBV11-2 to TRBJ2-5; 14 nucleotides agree with TRBD2. The CDR3 spans 17 residues. After removal of 5 bases from V and 4 bases from J, the junction contained 9 bases not matched to a gene. Germline V gene data show CDR1 as SGHAT and CDR2 as FQNNGV. This chain's CDR3 is CASSTGTSGSRRETQYF. CDR3 DNA: TGTGCCAGCAGCACCGGGACTAGCGGGAGTAGAAGAGAGACCCAGTACTTC. The full variable domain, rest sourced from reference TRBV11-2 and TRBJ2-5, is EAGVAQSPRYKIIEKRQSVAFWCNPISGHATLYWYQQILGQGPKLLIQFQNNGVVDDSQLPKDRFSAERLKGVDSTLKIQPAKLEDSAVYLCASSTGTSGSRRETQYFGPGTRLLVL.

This chain uses TRBV7-8 with TRBJ2-2, with 9 bases matching TRBD2. The V segment lost 4 bases and the J segment 5 bases; nucleotides outside the gene matches: 8. CDR1 SGHVS and CDR2 FQNEAQ come from the germline V gene. The CDR3 consists of 16 residues. CDR3 sequence: CASSSIAGEVTGELFF. The CDR3 nucleotides are TGTGCCAGCAGCTCTATAGCGGGAGAGGTAACCGGGGAGCTGTTTTTT.

In this sample, this clonotype turned up many times. This chain connects TRBV30 to TRBJ2-5; D not resolved. CDR1 is GTSNPN, CDR2 SVGIG, per germline (reference sequence). This CDR3 region has 12 residues. V lost 3 bases to trimming and J lost 5 bases, with 10 bases between them. The chain's CDR3 is CAWSAVGETQYF. The CDR3 DNA sequence: TGTGCCTGGAGCGCGGTGGGGGAGACCCAGTACTTC.

This rearrangement joins TRBV4-1 to TRBJ2-2; maybe TRBD2 (7 bases). V lost 6 bases and J lost 4, with 30 bases in between. There are 20 residues in the CDR3. Germline CDR1 is MGHRA and CDR2 is YSYEKL. The CDR3 coding sequence is TGCGCCAGCAGGAGAGAAGACCCAGTGACCGGGGGGCGTAGCACCGGGGAGCTGTTTTTT. Translation: CASRREDPVTGGRSTGELFF.

J is TRBJ2-5 and V is TRBV3-1; 11 bases map to TRBD2. Germline lookup yields CDR1 LGHDT and CDR2 YNNKEL (reference sequence). The CDR3 is 15 residues long. With 4 bases clipped from V and 3 bases from J, the junction kept 4 bases outside the gene matches. In DNA, the CDR3 is TGTGCCAGCAGCCCCGGGACTAGCGGAGAAGAGACCCAGTACTTC. Its protein product is CASSPGTSGEETQYF.

This clonotype was counted many times. This sequence joins TRBV18 and TRBJ2-2; a weak D match, TRBD2 (6 bases). The CDR3 is 16 amino acids. Germline CDR1 reads KGHSH; CDR2 reads LQKENI. V lost 1 base and J lost 2, with 11 bases in between. The DNA of the CDR3 is TGTGCCAGCTCACCACTCGGACTACTAAACACCGGGGAGCTGTTTTTT. It translates to CASSPLGLLNTGELFF.

The CDR3 DNA sequence: TGTGCCAGCAGTTCATCGGGACTCACTACGCAGTATTTT. Protein: CASSSSGLTTQYF. This chain links TRBV6-2 or TRBV6-3 with TRBJ2-3, with D possibly matching TRBD2 (6 bases). Trimming left V 4 bases short and J 8 bases short, with 13 bases between. The CDR3 length is 13 residues. CDR1 MNHEY and CDR2 SVGEGT come from the germline V gene.

A note on this clonotype: This CDR3 fails to terminate in the conserved phenylalanine or tryptophan, so it likely reflects a read error. The rearrangement joins TRBV29-1 to TRBJ2-1; unclear D gene. Germline V lookup: CDR1 SQVTM, CDR2 ANQGSEA. The CDR3 totals 13 residues. V was trimmed by 0 bases and J by 1 base, leaving 4 bases between them. DNA of the CDR3: TGCAGCGTTGAAGATCGATCCTACAATGAGCAGTTCTCC. It yields the protein CSVEDRSYNEQFS.

This clonotype was found many times. The V and J genes are TRBV4-2 and TRBJ2-1; 7 bases fit TRBD2. The J segment lost 7 bases and the V segment lost 1 base, leaving 7 bases of the junction unmatched. The CDR3 covers 15 residues. Germline assignment: CDR1 LGHNA and CDR2 YNFKEQ. CDR3 residues: CASSQGEGGPNEQFF. CDR3 nucleotide sequence: TGTGCCAGCAGCCAAGGGGAGGGAGGGCCAAATGAGCAGTTCTTC.

This clonotype was counted a few times. The chain employs TRBV19 and TRBJ1-1; a weak D match, TRBD1 (6 bases). Germline lookup yields CDR1 LNHDA and CDR2 SQIVND (reference sequence). The CDR3 spans 16 residues. Trimming pared 3 bases from V and 3 bases from J, leaving 17 bases between. The CDR3 DNA sequence: TGTGCCAGTAGTATGAATTCGGGGGGGGCGTACACTGAAGCTTTCTTT. Protein product: CASSMNSGGAYTEAFF.

Points on this clonotype: It may be a read error: a sequence one base away is much more abundant. This rearrangement joins TRBV12-3 or TRBV12-4 to TRBJ2-1; 10 bases align to TRBD2. V dropped 6 bases and J dropped 8; count of bases not matched to a gene: 10. This CDR3 is 15 amino acids long. The CDR3 here is CASRPGLAPNDEQFF. CDR3 nucleotide sequence: TGTGCCAGCAGGCCGGGACTAGCGCCTAACGATGAGCAGTTCTTC.

This clonotype was observed many times. The V and J genes are TRBV7-9 and TRBJ2-5; 7 bases map to TRBD2. Unmatched junction bases numbered 15, after V lost 3 bases and J lost 5 bases. Germline CDR1 SEHNR, CDR2 FQNEAQ (reference sequence). This CDR3 comprises 17 residues. CDR3 region: CASSFFSRGGSWETQYF. DNA for the CDR3: TGTGCCAGCAGCTTTTTTAGCCGGGGCGGGAGTTGGGAGACCCAGTACTTC.

The table lists this clonotype with many counts. The chain couples TRBV25-1 to TRBJ1-1; D may be TRBD1 (5 bases). Per germline, CDR1 MGHDK and CDR2 SYGVNS. Between the trimmed V and J ends, which lost 1 base and 1 base, there was a span of 10 bases. CDR3 length: 15 residues. The CDR3 protein is CASSESGTRNTEAFF. The CDR3 DNA reads as TGTGCCAGCAGTGAATCCGGGACTCGGAACACTGAAGCTTTCTTT.

The rearrangement uses TRBV20-1 and TRBJ2-1; 16 bases agree with TRBD2. CDR3 length: 19 amino acids. Germline CDR1 reads DFQATT; CDR2 reads SNEGSKA (reference sequence). The J segment lost 6 bases and the V segment lost 6 bases, leaving 17 bases of the junction unmatched. CDR3 loop: CSAPGTGTSGRAIVNEQFF. The CDR3 DNA reads as TGCAGTGCCCCCGGGACCGGGACTAGCGGGAGGGCCATAGTCAATGAGCAGTTCTTC.

This clonotype was observed many times. V usage is TRBV11-2 and J usage is TRBJ2-1, with 10 positions matching TRBD2. This CDR3 has 15 residues. Germline trimming cut 5 bases from V and 8 bases from J; bases unmatched to any gene: 9. The germline CDR1 and CDR2 sequences are SGHAT and FQNNGV. The CDR3 is CASSPRLAGDHEQFF. The DNA of the CDR3 is TGTGCCAGCAGCCCCCGGCTAGCGGGAGACCATGAGCAGTTCTTC.

In its sample, this clonotype was seen a few times. CDR3 protein: CASSLRQGVGYTF. The CDR3 region has the DNA TGTGCCAGCAGCCTTCGACAGGGTGTAGGCTACACCTTC. This chain uses TRBV14 with TRBJ1-2, with 7 bases aligning to TRBD1. J was trimmed by 8 bases and V by 4 bases; bases with no gene match: 7. The V gene's germline CDR1 is SGHDN and CDR2 FVKESK. The CDR3 contains 13 residues.

The V and J genes are TRBV27 and TRBJ1-5; TRBD1 matches 10 bases. V trimming: 6 bases; J trimming: 7 bases; junction bases outside the gene matches: 6. The CDR3 has 14 residues. Germline V gene sequence: CDR1 MNHEY, CDR2 SMNVEV (reference sequence). CDR3 region: CASSRTGGGQPQHF. The CDR3 DNA reads TGTGCCAGCAGCCGGACAGGGGGTGGGCAGCCCCAGCATTTT.

This clonotype was observed many times. V gene TRBV6-1 combines with J gene TRBJ2-1; D is perhaps TRBD1 (6 bases). Trimming took 6 bases from V and 6 from J, leaving 21 bases between them. The CDR3 runs to 16 residues. Per the germline V gene, CDR1 is MNHNS and CDR2 is SASEGT. Here the CDR3 DNA reads TGTGCCAGCAGAATGACACAGGCTAGCAGGGGCAATGAGCAGTTCTTC. The encoded protein is CASRMTQASRGNEQFF.

In this sample, this clonotype turned up many times. The chain couples TRBV20-1 to TRBJ1-1, with a weak D call TRBD1 (6 bases). The germline V gene encodes CDR1 DFQATT and CDR2 SNEGSKA (reference sequence). The CDR3 runs to 12 residues. Trimming pared 5 bases from V and 2 bases from J, leaving 9 bases between. The CDR3 DNA reads as TGCAGTGCTCCGGACAGAAACACTGAAGCTTTCTTT. It encodes CSAPDRNTEAFF.

V usage is TRBV4-1 and J usage is TRBJ1-5; possibly TRBD1 for D (5 bases). V lost 1 base to trimming and J lost 6 bases, with 16 bases between them. The CDR3 length is 16 residues. Germline values: CDR1 MGHRA, CDR2 YSYEKL. CDR3 bases: TGCGCCAGCAGCCAAGTCAGTGCGGGGCTCACTCAGCCCCAGCATTTT. This encodes CASSQVSAGLTQPQHF.

CDR3 nucleotides: TGCGCCAGCAGCCCGGGACAGGGTGAGGACGAGCAGTACTTC. This sequence encodes CASSPGQGEDEQYF. The gene calls are TRBV5-1 and TRBJ2-7; 9 nucleotides align to TRBD1. The V gene end was trimmed by 4 bases and the J gene end by 5 bases; junction bases not matched to a gene: 7. Germline V CDR1 and CDR2: SGHRS, YFSETQ. The CDR3 extends over 14 amino acids.